Each of the 12 T cell receptor beta chains below was sequenced from the same sample in a study of PD-L1 blockade in urothelial cancer. The data were produced by immunoSEQ multiplex PCR, yet TCRdb's version contains in-frame clones alone and is incomplete. The data hold approximately 79,000 clones, with roughly 87% observed a single time. Sample: PBMCs, taken around atezolizumab (anti-PD-L1) treatment. These receptors were obtained from a woman in her seventies with urothelial cancer.

This chain joins TRBV15 and TRBJ2-5; D perhaps matches TRBD2 (7 bases). The CDR3 loop spans 16 amino acids. Germline lookup yields CDR1 LNHNV and CDR2 YYDKDF (reference sequence). V was trimmed by 3 bases and J by 5 bases, leaving 19 bases between them. CDR3 residues: CATSRGEGGARETQYF. CDR3 sequence (DNA): TGTGCCACCAGCAGGGGCGAGGGGGGGGCCAGGGAGACCCAGTACTTC.

V usage is TRBV5-4 and J usage is TRBJ2-7; a weak D match, TRBD2 (5 bases). Germline V gene data show CDR1 as SGHNT and CDR2 as YYREEE (reference sequence). The CDR3 consists of 13 residues. Trimming pared 2 bases from V and 2 bases from J, leaving 8 bases between. Written as DNA, the CDR3 is TGTGCCAGCAGCTTCGGGATACCCTACGAGCAGTACTTC. Amino acids: CASSFGIPYEQYF.

The rearrangement links TRBV11-2 to TRBJ2-1; 8 nucleotides line up with TRBD2. Germline trimming cut 1 base from V and 8 bases from J; bases unmatched to any gene: 10. Germline lookup yields CDR1 SGHAT and CDR2 FQNNGV. The CDR3 covers 16 residues. The CDR3 reads CASSLVTGGPPHEQFF. CDR3 DNA sequence: TGTGCCAGCAGCTTAGTTACGGGAGGGCCGCCTCATGAGCAGTTCTTC.

The rearrangement links TRBV19 to TRBJ1-6; 10 bases are a match to TRBD1. This CDR3 contains 16 residues. With V trimmed by 4 bases and J by 7 bases, 7 bases remained unmatched. Looked up from germline, CDR1 is LNHDA and CDR2 is SQIVND (reference sequence). The CDR3 is CASSTTGQGRNSPLHF. CDR3 nucleotide sequence: TGTGCCAGTAGTACAACGGGACAGGGGAGGAATTCACCCCTCCACTTT.

This chain uses TRBV11-2 with TRBJ2-6, with 9 bases aligning to TRBD1. The CDR3 runs 18 residues. The germline V gene has CDR1 SGHAT and CDR2 FQNNGV. The trim removed 3 bases at V and 2 bases at J, leaving 8 bases unmatched. For the CDR3, the DNA is TGTGCCAGCAGCTTCTTTGGGACAGGGCCAACTGGGGCCAACGTCCTGACTTTC. It codes for CASSFFGTGPTGANVLTF.

This clone has just one count. The chain has TRBV7-2 and TRBJ1-2, with 7 bases lining up with TRBD1. CDR1 is SGHTA and CDR2 is FQGNSA in the germline V gene. The CDR3 runs 14 residues. The junction had 5 bases not matched to a gene; V was cut back by 4 bases and J by 3 bases. CDR3 region: CASSSTGVYYGYTF. The CDR3 nucleotides are TGTGCCAGCAGCTCCACAGGGGTCTACTATGGCTACACCTTC.

J is TRBJ2-3 and V is TRBV11-2; 9 nucleotides align to TRBD2. V shed 0 bases, J shed 5 bases, and the junction held 12 bases outside the gene matches. The CDR3 covers 18 residues. Germline CDR1 SGHAT, CDR2 FQNNGV. This chain's CDR3 is CASSLDTPRLAVRDTQYF. CDR3 nucleotides: TGTGCCAGCAGCTTAGATACCCCAAGACTAGCGGTTCGAGATACGCAGTATTTT.

The chain couples TRBV19 to TRBJ2-3; D might be TRBD2 (6 bases). CDR1 is LNHDA and CDR2 is SQIVND in the germline V gene (reference sequence). V was pared by 5 bases and J by 4 bases, with 19 bases between. CDR3 length: 16 amino acids. The CDR3 region has the DNA TGTGCCAGTAGTGCCGGGAGAATGGGGAGATCAGATACGCAGTATTTT. Its protein product is CASSAGRMGRSDTQYF.

Here the CDR3 DNA reads TGTGCCAGCAGTTACTCTTCGGCAGGGGCCTATGGCTACACCTTC. Protein: CASSYSSAGAYGYTF. The V and J genes are TRBV6-5 and TRBJ1-2; D may be TRBD1 (6 bases). The CDR3 extends over 15 amino acids. V lost 0 bases and J lost 4, with 12 bases in between. Per the germline V gene, CDR1 is MNHEY and CDR2 is SVGAGI.

The chain recombines TRBV27 with TRBJ2-7; TRBD2 agrees at 8 bases. This CDR3 contains 15 residues. The junction had 7 bases not matched to a gene; V was cut back by 6 bases and J by 0 bases. CDR1 MNHEY and CDR2 SMNVEV come from the germline V gene (reference sequence). CDR3 sequence: CASSRPSGSSYEQYF. Here the CDR3 DNA reads TGTGCCAGCAGCCGGCCGAGCGGGAGCTCCTACGAGCAGTACTTC.

This chain joins TRBV5-5 and TRBJ1-5; D is ambiguous. The V end was cut by 3 bases, the J end by 7 bases, with 17 bases between. Germline assignment: CDR1 SGHKS and CDR2 YYEKEE (reference sequence). The CDR3 runs to 15 residues. For the CDR3, the DNA is TGTGCCAGCAGCTCGTCCGGGAATGCCCTCCAGCCCCAGCATTTT. Protein: CASSSSGNALQPQHF.

CDR3 protein: CASSPDRSGELFF. CDR3 nucleotides: TGTGCCAGCAGCCCGGACAGGTCCGGGGAGCTGTTTTTT. The chain uses TRBV7-9 and TRBJ2-2, with 7 bases identical to TRBD1. Germline V gives CDR1 SEHNR, CDR2 FQNEAQ (reference sequence). J lost 6 bases, V lost 5 bases, and 3 bases had no gene match. CDR3 length: 13 residues.